The sample holds many counts of the clone carrying this T cell receptor (beta chain). The entry originates in a study of T-cell reconstitution after alpha-beta-depleted transplantation in children. During its preparation, the TCRbeta library received unique molecular identifiers. TCRdb used MiXCR to reprocess the PCR reads, holding one entry per CDR3 protein. The profile covers roughly 490,000 distinct CDR3 sequences, with about an eighth appearing a single time and less than 15% taken by the ten largest. The CDR3 runs 13 residues. V lost 1 base to trimming and J lost 2 bases, with 6 bases between them. Looked up from germline, CDR1 is SGHDT and CDR2 is YYEEEE.

This chain joins TRBV5-6 and TRBJ2-5; D is unresolved. This TCR came from a female patient aged 2-9 years who had a stem cell transplant for aplastic anemia, so the T cells may come from the graft donor. Sequencing used PBMCs, mostly from graft donor cells, obtained 180 days after TCRalphabeta/CD19-depleted stem cell transplant. CDR3 sequence: CASSLTMQETQYF. Here the CDR3 DNA reads TGTGCCAGCAGCTTGACTATGCAAGAGACCCAGTACTTC.